The sequence of this T cell receptor beta chain was determined in a study of T cell responses to AZD1222 COVID-19 vaccine. Study-wide context: Combined were second doses at about 4 or about 12 weeks.

CDR1 KGHDR and CDR2 SFDVKD come from the germline V gene. V was trimmed by 3 bases and J by 0 bases, leaving 8 bases between them. The CDR3 length is 15 residues. As for this clone: Its target is not known.

Profiling relied on immunoSEQ multiplex PCR, and the TCRdb table lists in-frame clones only, not all of them. Among some 96,000 clones listed, roughly 89% were seen once. Study outcomes and limitations: It was only after the peak T cell response that any repertoires were sampled.

This chain connects TRBV24-1 to TRBJ2-1, with D possibly TRBD1 on 5 matching bases. This TCR was sampled from an adult in good health. Material: peripheral blood, obtained on day 0 of AZD1222 vaccination. This CDR3 is CATSDAQDSYNEQFF. The DNA for the CDR3 is TGTGCCACCAGTGATGCACAGGACTCCTACAATGAGCAGTTCTTC.